The 16 T cell receptor beta chains in this list originate from one sample, sequenced in a study of lymphopenia after photon versus proton radiotherapy. Clones were read by immunoSEQ multiplex PCR, and TCRdb kept only the in-frame ones, dropping some. This sample has about 53,000 clones, with 83% found just once. The source was peripheral blood, collected from a patient treated with photon-based radiotherapy. All receptors come from a man aged 50-59 years with gastric cancer.

This clone was recorded only once. V is TRBV6-6 and J is TRBJ2-7; D is ambiguous. V lost 0 bases to trimming and J lost 5 bases, with 5 bases between them. Germline V gives CDR1 MNHNY, CDR2 SVGAGI (reference sequence). This CDR3 is 12 amino acids long. The CDR3 spells CASSYSSDEQYF. CDR3 bases: TGTGCCAGCAGTTACTCCTCTGACGAGCAGTACTTC.

The chain has TRBV5-4 and TRBJ2-3; 7 bases match TRBD2. The ends lost 4 bases at V and 2 bases at J; junction bases unmatched: 10. CDR3 length: 16 residues. Per the germline V gene, CDR1 is SGHNT and CDR2 is YYREEE (reference sequence). This CDR3 reads CASSPAGVWTTDTQYF. The DNA of the CDR3 is TGTGCCAGCAGCCCGGCGGGGGTCTGGACCACAGATACGCAGTATTTT.

The chain carries TRBV7-9 and TRBJ2-7; no firm D call. This CDR3 region has 13 residues. Germline CDR1 and CDR2: SEHNR and FQNEAQ (reference sequence). The V and J ends lost 0 bases and 7 bases respectively, with 10 bases between them. The CDR3 loop is CASSLAQTPEQYF. The CDR3 coding sequence is TGTGCCAGCAGCTTAGCGCAGACTCCTGAGCAGTACTTC.

The chain links TRBV7-8 to TRBJ2-3, with D maybe TRBD2 (5 bases). From germline, CDR1 is SGHVS and CDR2 FQNEAQ. Trimming stripped 2 bases from V and 6 bases from J, with 18 bases between. The CDR3 sequence is 16 residues long. The CDR3 region has the DNA TGTGCCAGCAGCTTACCCGACTGGGGAAGGGAGGATACGCAGTATTTT. Translating it yields CASSLPDWGREDTQYF.

The rearrangement joins TRBV18 to TRBJ2-6, with D possibly being TRBD1 (5 bases). The V end lost 5 bases, the J end lost 3 bases, and 14 bases lay between the germline ends. Looked up from germline, CDR1 is KGHSH and CDR2 is LQKENI. The CDR3 consists of 16 residues. The DNA for the CDR3 is TGTGCCAGCTCAGAAAAAGGGGCTGGTGGGGCCAACGTCCTGACTTTC. Its translation is CASSEKGAGGANVLTF.

The chain's CDR3 is CAIRIPWDGVYSNQPQHF. The DNA of the CDR3 is TGTGCCATTCGAATCCCCTGGGACGGGGTTTATAGCAATCAGCCCCAGCATTTT. The rearrangement joins TRBV28 to TRBJ1-5, with D maybe TRBD1 (5 bases). Trimming left V 10 bases short and J 0 bases short, with 25 bases between. The CDR3 is 18 amino acids. CDR1 MDHEN and CDR2 SYDVKM come from the germline V gene.

This clone was observed once. The rearrangement links TRBV18 to TRBJ1-5; D may be TRBD1 (5 bases). Germline loops: CDR1 KGHSH, CDR2 LQKENI. The CDR3 extends over 13 amino acids. Trimming took off 2 bases at V and 7 bases at J, with 9 bases between the two ends. CDR3 amino acids: CASSPGEGQPQHF. CDR3 bases: TGTGCCAGCTCACCAGGGGAGGGGCAGCCCCAGCATTTT.

This clone was seen only once. The chain uses TRBV7-2 and TRBJ2-1; D not certain. V lost 1 base to trimming and J lost 2 bases, with 6 bases between them. This CDR3 has 14 residues. CDR1 is SGHTA and CDR2 is FQGNSA in the germline V gene. As DNA, the CDR3 is TGTGCCAGCAGCTTAGAGGCAGCCTACAATGAGCAGTTCTTC. This translates into CASSLEAAYNEQFF.

This chain joins TRBV20-1 and TRBJ2-7; tentative D call: TRBD2 (6 bases). The V end lost 2 bases, the J end lost 5 bases, and 7 bases lay between the germline ends. The CDR3 is 11 residues long. Germline V lookup: CDR1 DFQATT, CDR2 SNEGSKA (reference sequence). The CDR3 reads CSARWGDEQYF. The CDR3, as DNA: TGCAGTGCTAGATGGGGGGACGAGCAGTACTTC.

J is TRBJ2-1 and V is TRBV19; D may be TRBD2 (6 bases). The CDR3 totals 17 residues. The germline V and J ends were trimmed by 2 bases and 0 bases, with 14 bases remaining between them. Germline CDR1 is LNHDA and CDR2 is SQIVND (reference sequence). The CDR3 region has the DNA TGTGCCAGTAGTATAACGGGGGTAGCCAGCTCCTACAATGAGCAGTTCTTC. This codes for CASSITGVASSYNEQFF.

The chain is built from TRBV5-8 and TRBJ1-5, with a weak D call TRBD1 (5 bases). Germline CDR1 reads SGHTS; CDR2 reads YDEGEE. V was pared by 0 bases and J by 1 base, with 11 bases between. This CDR3 has 16 residues. The DNA for the CDR3 is TGTGCCAGCAGCTTGGAGGTGGGGCTGAGCAATCAGCCCCAGCATTTT. Translating it yields CASSLEVGLSNQPQHF.

CDR3 loop: CAWSPRPETQYF. Written as DNA, the CDR3 is TGTGCCTGGAGCCCTCGTCCGGAGACCCAGTACTTC. The rearrangement uses TRBV30 and TRBJ2-5; D call uncertain. This CDR3 has 12 residues. V dropped 3 bases and J dropped 5 bases, with 10 bases sitting between them. The germline CDR1 and CDR2 sequences are GTSNPN and SVGIG (reference sequence).

The chain has TRBV20-1 and TRBJ1-1; 7 nucleotides agree with TRBD1. There are 11 residues in the CDR3. J lost 5 bases, V lost 8 bases, and 5 bases had no gene match. Germline CDR1 and CDR2: DFQATT and SNEGSKA (reference sequence). The CDR3 coding sequence is TGCAGTATAACAGGGGCGACTGAAGCTTTCTTT. It specifies CSITGATEAFF.

The gene calls are TRBV6-5 and TRBJ2-5; the D gene is possibly TRBD1 (5 bases). The CDR3 contains 13 residues. CDR1 is MNHEY and CDR2 is SVGAGI in the germline V gene. The ends were cut back, 6 bases at V and 2 bases at J, with 10 bases in the middle. The CDR3 region is CASSPAGQETQYF. In nucleotides, the CDR3 is TGTGCCAGCAGCCCCGCAGGGCAAGAGACCCAGTACTTC.

The rearrangement uses TRBV5-4 and TRBJ2-7; D is unclear. The CDR3 has 14 residues. V was pared by 0 bases and J by 0 bases, with 7 bases between. Germline CDR1 and CDR2: SGHNT and YYREEE (reference sequence). Here the CDR3 DNA reads TGTGCCAGCAGCTTGGCGGCACACTCCTACGAGCAGTACTTC. Translation: CASSLAAHSYEQYF.

The chain employs TRBV9 and TRBJ2-2, with D possibly TRBD2 on 6 matching bases. Germline V gene sequence: CDR1 SGDLS, CDR2 YYNGEE. CDR3 length: 15 residues. Trimming cost V 3 bases and J 1 base, with 10 bases left between them. DNA of the CDR3: TGTGCCAGCAGCGGGCGGAGGGAGAACACCGGGGAGCTGTTTTTT. As protein: CASSGRRENTGELFF.